This paragraph covers one T cell receptor beta chain sequence. This clonotype was recorded at least ten times. What antigen it recognizes has not been identified. It has no much larger one-base neighbor in the sample; base qualities were not kept. The study was a case-control design nested within a healthcare worker cohort in London, UK, with weekly nasopharyngeal swab PCR tests and blood sampling. Between 23 and 31 March 2020, the week of the UK lockdown, healthcare workers were enrolled and then followed up weekly for as long as 16 weeks. The CDR1 and CDR2 encoded by the germline V gene are KGHDR and SFDVKD. Spanning cysteine to phenylalanine, the CDR3 consists of 13 amino acids. CDR3 DNA is the only sequence kept; it has 39 bases, read in frame from the first base. Trimming removed 7 bases from V and 0 bases from J, leaving 7 bases between the germline ends. Libraries were prepared through 5' RACE. These reads were obtained on a NextSeq 500. The TCR library protocol attached unique molecular identifiers to individual cDNA molecules to correct for sequencing error and PCR bias. TCR alpha and beta chains were both sequenced, and the abundances of alpha and beta sequences in each sample were closely correlated with each other. Per the source publication's procedure: Decombinator V4 was used to annotate the V gene, J gene and CDR3 of the TCR sequences. Expanded TCRs were defined as changing significantly between any two time points under a Poisson model with p below 0.0001. TCR abundances were normalised to the total number of TCRs sequenced in each sample and reported as counts per million. TRAV1-2 paired with TRAJ12, TRAJ20 or TRAJ33 defined MAIT TCRs, while TRAV10 paired with TRAJ18 defined iNKT TCRs. VDJdb, accessed 1 November 2021, was searched for CMV, EBV and SARS-CoV-2 annotated TCRs, excluding TCRs annotated for multiple antigens. TCRdb passed the public sequencing reads through fastp at Q25 and MiXCR, retaining productive beta sequences. For every CDR3 protein sequence, its rows merge into one entry that carries the most common genes and DNA. None of the V and J calls come from the authors' own analysis; TCRdb made them. Across this sample there are tens of thousands of distinct CDR3 sequences, with less than 6.5% seen only once. 25% to 30% of the sample lies in the top ten.

These data come from a study of early T cells in non-severe SARS-CoV-2 infection (dated by TCRdb to 2020 to 2022). Notes on the research overall: Because TCR sequencing relied on bulk RNA taken from unsorted whole blood, pairing of alpha and beta chains was not possible. Findings and caveats that apply to the study as a whole: VDJdb matching was skewed toward anti-spike CD8 responses and likely underestimated virus-specific expansions by missing private and CD4 specificities.

Material for sequencing was whole blood. This receptor was obtained from an adult who was a healthcare worker with PCR-confirmed SARS-CoV-2 infection or an uninfected control (not recorded which). The V and J segments used are TRBV24-1 and TRBJ2-3, with no confident D gene call. The CDR3 loop reads CATSASSTDTQYF. The nucleotides read TGTGCCACCAGCGCGTCTAGCACAGATACGCAGTATTTT.